The clone carrying this T cell receptor (beta chain) was found a few times. Its antigen is not identified. This sample was included in a study of vaccination and CD4 T cells after COVID-19. Study summary: Overlapping spike peptides served as the stimulus for the cells. These peptides came from SARS-CoV-2 and from the common cold coronaviruses HCoV-NL63, HCoV-OC43 and HCoV-229E.

Scientists ran DNA taken from cultured CD4+ T cells through the Oncomine TCR Beta short-read assay for sequencing. From the PCR reads, TCRdb called clonotypes with MiXCR, one entry per CDR3 protein. The table lists thousands of distinct CDR3 sequences, around 45% of them singletons. CDR1 and CDR2 (germline): DFQATT, SNEGSKA (reference sequence). The CDR3 loop spans 13 amino acids. V lost 0 bases and J lost 19, with 19 bases in between. Treatment specified: roughly ten-day PBMC culture with coronavirus spike peptide pools or control peptides (ViraFEST assay). Before the COVID-19 pandemic (2011-2018), CD4+ T cells were obtained from the unexposed donor. After being plated at two million per well, PBMCs were cultured with 9 to 10 IU/ml IL-2 and about 10 ug/ml peptide pools. On days 3 and 7, half the medium was swapped for fresh IL-2-containing medium. A negative selection step was used to isolate CD4+ T cells once culture had run for around 10 days.

Sequencing was done on a sample of CD4+ T cells from blood, cultured in vitro. The V and J genes are TRBV20-1 and TRBJ1-6; no clear D. The origin of this receptor is a human donor in good health. The CDR3 loop reads CSAREFGGLIWHF. In DNA, the CDR3 is TGCAGTGCTAGAGAGTTTGGAGGGTTAATTTGGCACTTT.